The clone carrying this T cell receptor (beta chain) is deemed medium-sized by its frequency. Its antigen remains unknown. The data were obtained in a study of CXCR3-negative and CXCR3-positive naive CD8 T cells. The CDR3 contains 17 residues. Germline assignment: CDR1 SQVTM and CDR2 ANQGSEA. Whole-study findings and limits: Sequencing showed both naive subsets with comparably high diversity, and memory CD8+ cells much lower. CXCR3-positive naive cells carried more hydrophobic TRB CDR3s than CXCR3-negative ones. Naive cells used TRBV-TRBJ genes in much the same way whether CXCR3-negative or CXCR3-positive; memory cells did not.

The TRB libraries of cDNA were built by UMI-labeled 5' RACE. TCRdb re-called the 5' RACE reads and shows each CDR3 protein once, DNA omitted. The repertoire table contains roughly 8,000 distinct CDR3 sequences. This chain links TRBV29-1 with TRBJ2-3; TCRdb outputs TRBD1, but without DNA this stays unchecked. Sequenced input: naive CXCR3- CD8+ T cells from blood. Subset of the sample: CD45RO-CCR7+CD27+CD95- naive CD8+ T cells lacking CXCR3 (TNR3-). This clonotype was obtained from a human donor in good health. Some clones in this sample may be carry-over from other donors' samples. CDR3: CSVEGSGGPGSTDTQYF.